This TCR beta chain derives from a study of T cells in Graves' hyperthyroidism and ophthalmopathy. Across the study: The authors collected peripheral blood at initial diagnosis, before any treatment.

Using RNA transcripts as the source, TCR beta CDR3 regions were amplified. When the TCR CDR3 underwent first-round RT-PCR, the HTBI primer set was used. TCRdb analysed the multiplex PCR reads with MiXCR anew, one entry per CDR3 protein. The table shows 300,000 to 500,000 distinct CDR3 sequences, with 11% to 15% occurring only once. The length of the CDR3 is 14 residues. CDR1 is DFQATT, CDR2 SNEGSKA, per germline (reference sequence). The V gene lost 3 bases and the J gene lost 1 base, with 7 bases spanning the gap. A few counts support this clonotype. The TCR comes from a man aged 50-59 years with Graves' ophthalmopathy. The V and J genes are TRBV20-1 and TRBJ2-6, with D perhaps matching TRBD2 (5 bases). Specimen: blood. The CDR3 region has the DNA TGCAGTGCTAGTCGGGATTCTGGGGCCAACGTCCTGACTTTC. It translates to CSASRDSGANVLTF.